The TCR beta chain described here comes from a study of T cell clones after liver transplantation. At the level of the study: Third-party-reactive TCRbeta sequences from pre-transplant mixed lymphocyte reactions served as antigen-independent comparators.

This clone has a single count. Data came from immunoSEQ multiplex PCR; TCRdb stores just in-frame clones and leaves some out. This table has 77,000 or so clones, 80% appearing once. The TCR was taken from a human patient who received a liver transplant. Some T cells may have originated in the graft donor. The specimen comprised CD4+ T cells from blood, sampled 12 months after liver transplant.

The CDR3 reads CASQSGGWGRTATNEKLFF. The CDR3 DNA reads as TGTGCCAGCCAAAGTGGCGGATGGGGCAGGACCGCAACTAATGAAAAACTGTTTTTT. The J gene is TRBJ1-4, the V gene TRBV2; tentatively, D is TRBD1 (5 bases). This CDR3 is 19 amino acids long. Between the trimmed V and J ends, which lost 8 bases and 0 bases, there was a span of 25 bases. Germline CDR1 and CDR2: SNHLY and FYNNEI.